This T cell receptor beta chain came from a study of T cells in Graves' hyperthyroidism and ophthalmopathy. Study in general: Peripheral blood was taken when the disease was first diagnosed, before any treatment began.

CDR3 size: 12 residues. Germline assignment: CDR1 SQVTM and CDR2 ANQGSEA. Between the trimmed V and J ends, which lost 5 bases and 6 bases, there was a span of 12 bases. Regarding the study as a whole: Ophthalmopathy was model-predicted a median approximately six months pre-onset.

What was amplified from RNA transcripts were TCR beta CDR3 regions. In the first-round RT-PCR of the TCR CDR3, the HTBI primer set was used. TCRdb itself ran the multiplex PCR reads through MiXCR, one entry per CDR3 protein. The repertoire includes around 620,000 distinct CDR3 sequences, 13% to 15% of them detected once, and about 7% sits in the top ten. This clonotype was picked up a small number of times. The antigen is not known. Patients showing uncontrolled infection, other autoimmune disease, pregnancy or lactation were ineligible. V is TRBV29-1 and J is TRBJ2-3; D remains unclear. The source material was blood. The sequence derives from a young woman with Graves' ophthalmopathy. CDR3 loop: CSVRLGRDTQYF. The CDR3 DNA reads TGCAGCGTTCGGTTAGGTCGGGATACGCAGTATTTT.